This T cell receptor (beta chain) was profiled in a study of blood T cell repertoires in COVID-19. Study-level background: In each case, the material was cDNA or gDNA derived from T cells, B-cell-depleted T cells, or PBMCs.

Per germline, CDR1 LNHDA and CDR2 SQIVND (reference sequence). The V gene lost 5 bases and the J gene lost 0 bases, with 18 bases spanning the gap. The CDR3 extends over 17 amino acids. Original data processing: Amplification with reference gene primers provided the estimates of nucleated cell counts. Repertoires were generated with immunoSEQ multiplex PCR, while TCRdb's copy carries only in-frame clones and drops some. D and trimming come from the DNA, and the V and J calls and clone size come from that table. The table includes roughly 75,000 clones, approximately 80% detected once. The chain is built from TRBV19 and TRBJ2-3; D possibly corresponds to TRBD2 (6 bases). The source is a man in his fifties with COVID-19, enrolled during active disease. The sample taken for sequencing was peripheral blood. The CDR3 DNA reads TGTGCCAGTAGTTTTCGATTTGCGGGACCGAGCACAGATACGCAGTATTTT. Encoded protein: CASSFRFAGPSTDTQYF.